Each of the 32 T cell receptor beta chains below was sequenced from the same sample in a study of T cells in Graves' hyperthyroidism and ophthalmopathy. There were TCR beta CDR3 regions amplified from RNA transcripts. The TCR CDR3 was amplified in a first-round RT-PCR using the HTBI primer set. TCRdb redid the calling of the multiplex PCR reads with MiXCR, one entry per CDR3 protein. The sample has under 400,000 distinct CDR3 sequences, 14% seen once. Material: blood. These receptor sequences come from a woman aged 55-75 years with Graves' hyperthyroidism.

This clonotype has at least ten counts. The chain links TRBV3-1 to TRBJ2-1; D remains ambiguous. There are 13 residues in the CDR3. Germline V gene data show CDR1 as LGHDT and CDR2 as YNNKEL (reference sequence). The V end was cut by 1 base, the J end by 4 bases, with 5 bases between. The chain's CDR3 is CASSQGKYNEQFF. The CDR3 nucleotides are TGTGCCAGCAGCCAAGGGAAGTACAATGAGCAGTTCTTC.

Ten or more counts support this clonotype. The genes are TRBV27 and TRBJ2-2; 7 nucleotides line up with TRBD1. V dropped 0 bases and J dropped 1; count of bases not matched to a gene: 2. The CDR3 contains 16 residues. The germline V gene encodes CDR1 MNHEY and CDR2 SMNVEV (reference sequence). CDR3 in amino acids: CASSLSGTVNTGELFF. The CDR3 DNA reads as TGTGCCAGCAGTTTATCCGGGACAGTGAACACCGGGGAGCTGTTTTTT.

This clonotype appeared a few times. V usage is TRBV6-4 and J usage is TRBJ1-2, with D maybe TRBD1 (5 bases). V was pared by 5 bases and J by 0 bases, with 10 bases between. Germline V gene lookup returns CDR1 MRHNA and CDR2 SNTAGT. This CDR3 region has 14 residues. CDR3 coding DNA: TGTGCCAGCAGTAGGGACGGCTCTAACTATGGCTACACCTTC. Protein sequence: CASSRDGSNYGYTF.

CDR3 DNA: TGCAGTGCTAGAGACCCCGCTGCGGGCTACAATGAGCAGTTCTTC. It is translated as CSARDPAAGYNEQFF. The V and J genes are TRBV20-1 and TRBJ2-1, with D possibly being TRBD2 (5 bases). The CDR3 covers 15 residues. Germline loops: CDR1 DFQATT, CDR2 SNEGSKA (reference sequence). The ends were cut back, 0 bases at V and 3 bases at J, with 12 bases in the middle.

This clonotype has at least ten counts. The gene calls are TRBV5-1 and TRBJ2-5; 7 bases agree with TRBD1. The CDR3 covers 14 residues. Per germline, CDR1 SGHRS and CDR2 YFSETQ. The V segment lost 5 bases and the J segment 5 bases; nucleotides outside the gene matches: 9. In DNA form, the CDR3 reads TGCGCCAGCAGATCATCGACAGGGTTGGAGACCCAGTACTTC. It encodes CASRSSTGLETQYF.

Comment on this clonotype: A read error may be the cause here, since a much bigger clone is one base away. The rearrangement joins TRBV20-1 to TRBJ2-7; 11 bases map to TRBD2. CDR3 size: 15 residues. Germline V lookup: CDR1 DFQATT, CDR2 SNEGSKA (reference sequence). CDR3 sequence reads: CSATGASGRFNEQHF. CDR3 coding DNA: TGCAGTGCTACAGGGGCTAGCGGGAGGTTCAACGAGCAGCACTTC.

The sample holds many counts of this clonotype. The chain uses TRBV20-1 and TRBJ2-1; D unclear. CDR3 length: 14 residues. Trimming removed 2 bases from V and 1 base from J, with 9 bases in between. Germline CDR1 DFQATT, CDR2 SNEGSKA (reference sequence). The CDR3 protein is CSARHWRSYNEQFF. CDR3 nucleotide sequence: TGCAGTGCTAGACACTGGCGATCCTACAATGAGCAGTTCTTC.

The genes are TRBV19 and TRBJ2-6; D not certain. Trimming removed 2 bases at V and 2 bases at J, with 4 bases between. This CDR3 has 14 amino acids. From germline, CDR1 is LNHDA and CDR2 SQIVND (reference sequence). The DNA of the CDR3 is TGTGCCAGTAGTATAAACACTGGGGCCAACGTCCTGACTTTC. Amino acids: CASSINTGANVLTF.

A few counts support this clonotype. The chain joins TRBV19 to TRBJ1-5; 9 bases are a match to TRBD1. V gave up 5 bases and J gave up 4 bases; unmatched junction bases: 9. The germline V gene encodes CDR1 LNHDA and CDR2 SQIVND (reference sequence). The CDR3 loop spans 16 amino acids. This CDR3 reads CASSPMRDRENQPQHF. The CDR3 nucleotides are TGTGCCAGTAGTCCCATGCGGGACAGGGAGAATCAGCCCCAGCATTTT.

This clonotype was picked up many times. The J gene is TRBJ2-1, the V gene TRBV7-6; D not resolved. Trimming cost V 4 bases and J 7 bases, with 11 bases left between them. Germline CDR1 SGHVS, CDR2 FNYEAQ. This CDR3 has 13 amino acids. The CDR3 is CASSSYKVNEQFF. In DNA, the CDR3 is TGTGCCAGCAGCTCATATAAGGTGAATGAGCAGTTCTTC.

The genes are TRBV30 and TRBJ2-7, with 7 bases matching TRBD2. CDR1 GTSNPN and CDR2 SVGIG come from the germline V gene (reference sequence). V was pared by 0 bases and J by 0 bases, with 8 bases of the junction left unmatched. This CDR3 comprises 16 residues. This chain's CDR3 is CAWSVLATSFSYEQYF. The CDR3 coding sequence is TGTGCCTGGAGTGTACTCGCGACTAGCTTCTCCTACGAGCAGTACTTC.

At least ten counts were recorded for this clonotype. The chain is built from TRBV28 and TRBJ2-3; 10 bases are shared with TRBD2. CDR3 length equals 15 residues. V was clipped by 6 bases and J by 5 bases; unmatched bases: 8. CDR1 and CDR2 from the germline V gene are MDHEN and SYDVKM. DNA of the CDR3: TGTGCCAGCAGCACGACTAGCGGGTGGATAGATACGCAGTATTTT. Translation gives CASSTTSGWIDTQYF.

This clonotype was picked up many times. The V and J genes are TRBV29-1 and TRBJ2-1, with no clear D. The ends were cut back, 1 base at V and 7 bases at J, with 8 bases in the middle. This CDR3 is 12 amino acids long. Germline V gene lookup returns CDR1 SQVTM and CDR2 ANQGSEA. The CDR3, as DNA: TGCAGCGTTGAAGGGGTGCCGAATGAGCAGTTCTTC. Residues: CSVEGVPNEQFF.

The chain joins TRBV5-1 to TRBJ2-7; 11 bases are shared with TRBD2. V was pared by 4 bases and J by 6 bases, with 3 bases of the junction left unmatched. Germline V lookup: CDR1 SGHRS, CDR2 YFSETQ. This CDR3 is 13 amino acids long. CDR3 nucleotide sequence: TGCGCCAGCAGCCACGGGACTAGCGGCGAGCAGTACTTC. Its protein product is CASSHGTSGEQYF.

This clonotype has a handful of counts. This chain joins TRBV6-2 or TRBV6-3 and TRBJ2-1, with D possibly being TRBD2 (5 bases). V was shortened by 2 bases and J by 0 bases, with 8 bases between the two germline ends. Germline V gene lookup returns CDR1 MNHEY and CDR2 SVGEGT. This CDR3 contains 15 residues. This chain's CDR3 is CASSYDAGSYNEQFF. In DNA, the CDR3 is TGTGCCAGCAGTTACGACGCGGGCTCCTACAATGAGCAGTTCTTC.

This clonotype was detected a few times. This chain uses TRBV10-2 with TRBJ1-3; D unclear. V was cut by 4 bases and J by 0 bases, with 7 bases left in between. The CDR3 extends over 14 amino acids. Germline CDR1 and CDR2: WSHSY and SAAADI. DNA of the CDR3: TGCGCCAGCAGTGCGGTAGGCTCTGGAAACACCATATATTTT. This encodes CASSAVGSGNTIYF.

This clonotype was counted a few times. With a much larger clone just one base away, this may be a read error. J is TRBJ2-3 and V is TRBV5-1; D tentatively fits TRBD1 or TRBD2 (7 bases each). Germline CDR1 is SGHRS and CDR2 is YFSETQ. This CDR3 is built from 15 residues. V lost 3 bases and J 0 bases, leaving 11 bases between the germline ends. CDR3 coding DNA: TGCGCCAGCAGCTGGGGGGGACAGAGCACAGATACGCAGTATTTT. Translating it yields CASSWGGQSTDTQYF.

This clonotype was counted at least ten times. J is TRBJ2-7 and V is TRBV30, with no clear D. From germline, CDR1 is GTSNPN and CDR2 SVGIG (reference sequence). This CDR3 has 13 amino acids. The V end lost 0 bases, the J end lost 1 base, and 7 bases lay between the germline ends. CDR3 region: CAWSVLGSYEQYF. The CDR3 nucleotides read TGTGCCTGGAGTGTACTTGGGTCCTACGAGCAGTACTTC.

This clonotype was seen ten or more times. The chain links TRBV28 to TRBJ1-5; perhaps TRBD1 as D (6 bases). This CDR3 has 14 residues. CDR1 MDHEN and CDR2 SYDVKM come from the germline V gene. V shed 7 bases and J shed 2 bases, with 12 bases lying between them. CDR3: CASTGPGGNQPQHF. CDR3 nucleotide sequence: TGTGCCAGCACGGGGCCAGGGGGCAATCAGCCCCAGCATTTT.

This clonotype was recorded many times. The gene calls are TRBV5-1 and TRBJ2-3; 9 bases are a match to TRBD1. CDR1 is SGHRS and CDR2 is YFSETQ in the germline V gene. J lost 5 bases, V lost 4 bases, and 8 bases had no gene match. The CDR3 is 15 residues long. CDR3 DNA sequence: TGCGCCAGCAGCATACAGGGGGCGCAAATAGATACGCAGTATTTT. Encoded protein: CASSIQGAQIDTQYF.

There are many counts of this clonotype. The V and J genes are TRBV20-1 and TRBJ1-1; D may be TRBD1 (6 bases). The V gene's germline CDR1 is DFQATT and CDR2 SNEGSKA (reference sequence). The length of the CDR3 is 13 residues. V gave up 0 bases and J gave up 5 bases, with 10 bases separating them. As DNA, the CDR3 is TGCAGTGCTAGAGATAGCAGGGGAACTGAAGCTTTCTTT. It encodes CSARDSRGTEAFF.

This clonotype came up many times. The rearrangement joins TRBV12-3 or TRBV12-4 to TRBJ2-5; tentative D call: TRBD1 (5 bases). The V and J ends lost 5 bases and 0 bases respectively, with 7 bases between them. This CDR3 spans 13 amino acids. CDR3 in DNA: TGTGCCAGCAGTACAGGTGACCAAGAGACCCAGTACTTC. Its protein is CASSTGDQETQYF.

Comment on this clonotype: A much larger clonotype is one base distant, so this may be a read error. V usage is TRBV2 and J usage is TRBJ2-4, with D unresolved. Per germline, CDR1 SNHLY and CDR2 FYNNEI. The CDR3 is 14 amino acids. The V gene lost 6 bases and the J gene lost 3 bases, with 12 bases spanning the gap. The DNA for the CDR3 is TGTGCCAGCAGGGATGGGTCTGTCAAAAACATTCAGTACTTC. Protein: CASRDGSVKNIQYF.

Ten or more counts support this clonotype. The rearrangement joins TRBV3-1 to TRBJ1-1, with TRBD1 as a possible D gene (6 bases). Germline lookup yields CDR1 LGHDT and CDR2 YNNKEL (reference sequence). Trimming took 10 bases from V and 1 from J, leaving 19 bases between them. This CDR3 is 15 amino acids long. CDR3 sequence: CATSHGGQGNTEAFF. The DNA for the CDR3 is TGTGCCACCTCCCATGGGGGGCAGGGGAACACTGAAGCTTTCTTT.

There are a few counts of this clonotype. J is TRBJ2-1 and V is TRBV4-1; D gene unclear. Trimming cost V 6 bases and J 0 bases, with 9 bases left between them. Germline loops: CDR1 MGHRA, CDR2 YSYEKL. This CDR3 comprises 14 residues. CDR3 in DNA: TGCGCCAGCAGTTATTCCCGCTCCTACAATGAGCAGTTCTTC. It yields the protein CASSYSRSYNEQFF.

As for this clonotype: A much larger clone differs by one base, so this may be a read error. The chain has TRBV7-3 and TRBJ2-1, with D maybe TRBD1 (5 bases). The J call may be mistaken, given a closer DNA end match to TRBJ2-7. The CDR3 sequence is 13 residues long. The germline V gene encodes CDR1 SGHTA and CDR2 FQGTGA. The CDR3 protein is CASSSREYNEQYF. CDR3 DNA sequence: TGTGCCAGCAGCAGCAGGGAATACAATGAGCAGTACTTC.

This clonotype was found many times. The chain employs TRBV20-1 and TRBJ2-1, with TRBD2 matching 9 bases. The CDR3 has 16 amino acids. Trimming cost V 0 bases and J 0 bases; bases outside gene matches: 3. Germline V gene sequence: CDR1 DFQATT, CDR2 SNEGSKA (reference sequence). CDR3 DNA sequence: TGCAGTGCTAGAGATCGAGCGGGAGGCTCCTACAATGAGCAGTTCTTC. Its translation: CSARDRAGGSYNEQFF.

The chain combines TRBV12-3 or TRBV12-4 with TRBJ2-2; D ambiguous. There are 12 residues in the CDR3. The CDR3 region has the DNA TGTACCACTGGGGTGGGTTCCGGGGAGCTGTTTTTT. This gives the protein CTTGVGSGELFF.

This clonotype was counted at least ten times. The chain links TRBV30 to TRBJ1-2, with 8 bases aligning to TRBD1. Germline CDR1 GTSNPN, CDR2 SVGIG (reference sequence). Losses at the gene ends were 3 bases for V and 6 bases for J; bases not matched to a gene: 6. CDR3 length: 13 amino acids. The CDR3 sequence is CAWRVQGANGYTF. CDR3 sequence (DNA): TGTGCCTGGAGGGTTCAGGGGGCGAATGGCTACACCTTC.

The table lists this clonotype with many counts. The V and J genes are TRBV30 and TRBJ2-5, with D unclear. The CDR3 totals 13 residues. The germline gives CDR1 GTSNPN, CDR2 SVGIG (reference sequence). Trimming left V 0 bases short and J 2 bases short, with 7 bases between. The CDR3 nucleotides read TGTGCCTGGAGTGTACGCAGACAAGAGACCCAGTACTTC. The encoded protein is CAWSVRRQETQYF.

This clonotype came up many times. The rearrangement uses TRBV19 and TRBJ2-3; weak D call: TRBD2 (6 bases). CDR1 is LNHDA, CDR2 SQIVND, per germline (reference sequence). CDR3 length: 14 amino acids. Trimming pared 4 bases from V and 4 bases from J, leaving 12 bases between. This CDR3 reads CASSRDGGADTQYF. For the CDR3, the DNA is TGTGCCAGTAGTAGAGATGGAGGGGCAGATACGCAGTATTTT. The full variable domain, rest sourced from reference TRBV19 and TRBJ2-3, is DGGITQSPKYLFRKEGQNVTLSCEQNLNHDAMYWYRQDPGQGLRLIYYSQIVNDFQKGDIAEGYSVSREKKESFPLTVTSAQKNPTAFYLCASSRDGGADTQYFGPGTRLTVL.

A word on this clonotype: This likely comes from a read error, as the CDR3 has no conserved phenylalanine or tryptophan at its end. V and J are TRBV5-1 and TRBJ2-7; D unresolved. V lost 0 bases to trimming and J lost 5 bases, with 6 bases between them. Germline V lookup: CDR1 SGHRS, CDR2 YFSETQ. This CDR3 has 12 amino acids. The CDR3 DNA reads as TGCGCCAGCAGCTTGGGGGCGGACGAGCAGTACCTC. It encodes CASSLGADEQYL.